The 20 T cell receptor beta chains below all came from one sample that was sequenced in a study of T cell responses to AZD1222 COVID-19 vaccine. Profiled with immunoSEQ multiplex PCR; TCRdb holds only in-frame clones, not every one. This sample yields over 120,000 clones, of which around 85% are seen a single time; 8% belongs to the top ten. This specimen consisted of peripheral blood, obtained on day 0 of AZD1222 vaccination. Source of these receptors: an adult in good health.

V gene TRBV3-1 (or the pseudogene TRBV3-2) combines with J gene TRBJ1-6; D remains ambiguous. The CDR3 has 14 amino acids. In germline, CDR1 is LGHDT, CDR2 YNNKEL (reference sequence). Trimming removed 1 base from V and 10 bases from J, with 11 bases in between. CDR3 bases: TGTGCCAGCAGCCAAGGGGTAACAGCCTCACCCCTCCACTTT. Protein product: CASSQGVTASPLHF.

This sequence joins TRBV4-2 and TRBJ2-7; 9 bases fit TRBD2. With 2 bases clipped from V and 0 bases from J, the junction kept 2 bases outside the gene matches. CDR1 and CDR2 (germline): LGHNA, YNFKEQ. This CDR3 region has 15 residues. The chain's CDR3 is CASSQISGSSYEQYF. CDR3 sequence (DNA): TGTGCCAGCAGCCAAATTAGCGGGAGCTCCTACGAGCAGTACTTC.

As DNA, the CDR3 is TGTGCCAGCAGCCAAGATTCACGTAACTATGGCTACACCTTC. This encodes CASSQDSRNYGYTF. The rearrangement uses TRBV14 and TRBJ1-2; D is unclear. Germline V CDR1 and CDR2: SGHDN, FVKESK. Trimming left V 0 bases short and J 1 base short, with 6 bases between. CDR3 length: 14 residues.

The table lists this clone with many counts. This sequence joins TRBV21-1 and TRBJ2-7; TRBD2 reflects the table's D call only, with no check against the DNA. TRBV21-1 constitutes a pseudogene. CDR3 size: 15 residues. CDR3 loop: CASRTLNGGAYEQYF. CDR3 DNA sequence: TGTGCCAGCAGGACCCTTAACGGGGGGGCATACGAGCAGTACTTC.

The chain couples TRBV12-3 or TRBV12-4 to TRBJ1-3, with TRBD1 as a possible D gene (6 bases). V lost 3 bases and J lost 10, with 10 bases in between. This CDR3 contains 12 residues. This CDR3 reads CASSFFRGTIYF. CDR3 coding DNA: TGTGCCAGCAGTTTCTTTAGGGGGACCATATATTTT.

This chain uses TRBV7-9 with TRBJ1-5; D unclear. The CDR3 totals 12 residues. Germline V gene lookup returns CDR1 SEHNR and CDR2 FQNEAQ (reference sequence). Trimming shortened V by 5 bases and J by 6 bases, and 8 bases separated the two germline ends. The CDR3 DNA sequence: TGTGCCAGCAGCGATGGAGGTCAGCCCCAGCATTTT. Its protein is CASSDGGQPQHF.

The chain combines TRBV5-1 with TRBJ1-1; 7 bases agree with TRBD1. V lost 3 bases and J lost 10; bases outside the gene matches: 9. The CDR3 consists of 13 residues. CDR1 and CDR2 from the germline V gene are SGHRS and YFSETQ. CDR3 DNA: TGCGCCAGCAGCTATGTGGAGGGGGCGGGAGCTTTCTTT. Translating gives CASSYVEGAGAFF. Complete variable domain (other parts from reference TRBV5-1 and TRBJ1-1): KAGVTQTPRYLIKTRGQQVTLSCSPISGHRSVSWYQQTPGQGLQFLFEYFSETQRNKGNFPGRFSGRQFSNSRSEMNVSTLELGDSALYLCASSYVEGAGAFFGQGTRLTVV.

The V gene is TRBV19, the J gene TRBJ1-4; no reliable D call. There are 15 residues in the CDR3. CDR1 and CDR2 from the germline V gene are LNHDA and SQIVND (reference sequence). V was cut by 5 bases and J by 0 bases, with 10 bases left in between. CDR3 protein: CASSVGRTTNEKLFF. CDR3 bases: TGTGCCAGTAGTGTGGGGAGGACAACTAATGAAAAACTGTTTTTT.

The chain is built from TRBV3-1 (or the pseudogene TRBV3-2) and TRBJ2-2; tentative D call: TRBD2 (6 bases). CDR3 length: 15 residues. CDR1 LGHDT and CDR2 YNNKEL come from the germline V gene (reference sequence). V was clipped by 5 bases and J by 6 bases, with 16 bases between them. This CDR3 reads CASSFQGDSSGELFF. CDR3 DNA: TGTGCCAGCAGCTTTCAAGGGGACTCATCCGGGGAGCTGTTTTTT.

The chain couples TRBV30 to TRBJ1-2; weak D call: TRBD1 (5 bases). V lost 0 bases, J lost 5 bases, and 16 bases lay in between. The CDR3 is 15 amino acids. Germline V gives CDR1 GTSNPN, CDR2 SVGIG (reference sequence). In DNA form, the CDR3 reads TGTGCCTGGAGTGTACAGGTCGTCCATCCTTATGGCTACACCTTC. Its translation: CAWSVQVVHPYGYTF.

The V gene is TRBV12-5, the J gene TRBJ2-1; tentatively, D is TRBD2 (6 bases). The CDR3 has 16 residues. Trimming took off 0 bases at V and 2 bases at J, with 11 bases between the two ends. The V gene's germline CDR1 is LGHNT and CDR2 FRNRAP. This CDR3 reads CASGLVPGTAYNEQFF. The CDR3 DNA follows: TGTGCTAGTGGTTTGGTACCCGGGACTGCCTACAATGAGCAGTTCTTC.

The rearrangement uses TRBV4-1 and TRBJ1-1; D unresolved. Germline V gene lookup returns CDR1 MGHRA and CDR2 YSYEKL. V lost 2 bases, J lost 2 bases, and 9 bases lay in between. The CDR3 has 14 amino acids. The CDR3 DNA sequence: TGCGCCAGCAGCCAAACATACCTCAACACTGAAGCTTTCTTT. Amino acid sequence: CASSQTYLNTEAFF.

The genes are TRBV20-1 and TRBJ1-2; no clear D gene. The CDR3 loop spans 11 amino acids. Germline V gene data show CDR1 as DFQATT and CDR2 as SNEGSKA (reference sequence). V lost 7 bases and J lost 3, with 9 bases in between. The CDR3 here is CSVEVDYGYTF. In nucleotides, the CDR3 is TGCAGTGTCGAGGTTGACTATGGCTACACCTTC.

The V gene is TRBV24-1, the J gene TRBJ2-1, with 8 positions matching TRBD1. This CDR3 region has 18 residues. Germline trimming cut 7 bases from V and 5 bases from J; bases unmatched to any gene: 18. Germline loops: CDR1 KGHDR, CDR2 SFDVKD. CDR3 nucleotides: TGTGCCACCAGCCAAGGACAGGGATATTACGGCTCGGACAATGAGCAGTTCTTC. This encodes CATSQGQGYYGSDNEQFF.

V is TRBV6-7 and J is TRBJ2-7; unclear D gene. TRBV6-7 is labeled an ORF, and its function is uncertain. This CDR3 region has 15 residues. V lost 6 bases to trimming and J lost 2 bases, with 17 bases between them. The CDR3 DNA reads TGTGCCAGCAGCCCCTTTGTCCCGACCGCCTACGAGCAGTACTTC. Its protein product is CASSPFVPTAYEQYF.

This clone occurred a few times. This chain links TRBV10-1 with TRBJ2-2, with TRBD2 identical over 7 bases. After removal of 10 bases from V and 3 bases from J, the junction contained 8 bases not matched to a gene. This CDR3 has 14 amino acids. From germline, CDR1 is WNHNN and CDR2 SYGVQD (reference sequence). CDR3 sequence reads: CATRPGLHTGELFF. The CDR3 region has the DNA TGCGCCACCCGACCGGGACTACACACCGGGGAGCTGTTTTTT.

The chain carries TRBV6-5 and TRBJ1-5, with unresolved D. Per germline, CDR1 MNHEY and CDR2 SVGAGI. V lost 10 bases, J lost 0 bases, and 13 bases lay in between. This CDR3 has 14 residues. As DNA, the CDR3 is TGTGCCACCAAAGACGGATATAGCAATCAGCCCCAGCATTTT. It is translated as CATKDGYSNQPQHF.

The V call is TRBV5-8, the J call TRBJ1-4, with a weak D call TRBD1 (5 bases). The CDR3 is 15 residues long. Trimming took 4 bases from V and 4 from J, leaving 14 bases between them. The germline gives CDR1 SGHTS, CDR2 YDEGEE. CDR3 in amino acids: CASSTGWGDNEKLFF. The CDR3 DNA reads as TGTGCCAGCAGCACCGGATGGGGGGATAATGAAAAACTGTTTTTT. Variable domain in full (rest from reference TRBV5-8 and TRBJ1-4): EAGVTQSPTHLIKTRGQQATLRCSPISGHTSVYWYQQALGLGLQFLLWYDEGEERNRGNFPPRFSGRQFPNYSSELNVNALELEDSALYLCASSTGWGDNEKLFFGSGTQLSVL.

V and J are TRBV27 and TRBJ1-6, with D perhaps matching TRBD1 (6 bases). Trimming took 6 bases from V and 9 from J, leaving 9 bases between them. This CDR3 comprises 12 residues. Germline V gene sequence: CDR1 MNHEY, CDR2 SMNVEV (reference sequence). CDR3 DNA sequence: TGTGCCAGCAGGCTCAGGGGTTCACCCCTCCACTTT. Translating it yields CASRLRGSPLHF.

This clone was observed a single time. This chain links TRBV4-1 with TRBJ1-3; D not resolved. Trimming stripped 0 bases from V and 2 bases from J, with 14 bases between. CDR3 length: 17 amino acids. Per the germline V gene, CDR1 is MGHRA and CDR2 is YSYEKL. CDR3 residues: CASSQDVREQPGNTIYF. DNA of the CDR3: TGCGCCAGCAGCCAAGACGTGAGGGAACAGCCTGGAAACACCATATATTTT.